The clone carrying this T cell receptor beta chain was seen a few times. This sample was included in a study of blood T cell repertoires in COVID-19. For the study at large: The United States, Italy and Spain supplied acute and convalescent COVID-19 samples. The analysed material was cDNA or gDNA that came from T cells, B-cell-depleted T cells, or PBMCs.

Original data processing: Amplification from reference gene primers served as the basis for estimated nucleated cell counts. Generated by immunoSEQ multiplex PCR, the TCRdb table keeps only in-frame clones and is missing some. V, J and clone size are taken as reported in that table, and D and trimming were inferred from the DNA itself. This sample has 180,000 or so clones, with around 89% found just once. This CDR3 region has 14 residues. CDR1 SGDLS and CDR2 YYNGEE come from the germline V gene. V lost 0 bases to trimming and J lost 6 bases; unmatched junction nucleotides: 6. Sequences were obtained from peripheral blood. This sequence originates from a woman aged 30 to 39 with acute or convalescent COVID-19. The genes are TRBV9 and TRBJ2-7, with TRBD2 matching 7 bases. This CDR3 reads CASSVGAGALEQYF. The CDR3 DNA reads as TGTGCCAGCAGCGTAGGGGCGGGAGCGCTCGAGCAGTACTTC.